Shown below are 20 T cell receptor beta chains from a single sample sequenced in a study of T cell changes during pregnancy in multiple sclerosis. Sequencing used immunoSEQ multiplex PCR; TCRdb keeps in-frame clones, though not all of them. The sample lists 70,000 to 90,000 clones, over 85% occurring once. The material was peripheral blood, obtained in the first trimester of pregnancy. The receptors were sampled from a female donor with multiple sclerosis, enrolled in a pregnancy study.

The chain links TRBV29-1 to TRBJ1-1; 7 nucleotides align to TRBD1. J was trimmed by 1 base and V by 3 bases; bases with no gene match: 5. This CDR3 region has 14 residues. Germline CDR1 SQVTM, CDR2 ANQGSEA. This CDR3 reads CSVDGPGGNTEAFF. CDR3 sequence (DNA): TGCAGCGTTGATGGGCCAGGGGGGAACACTGAAGCTTTCTTT.

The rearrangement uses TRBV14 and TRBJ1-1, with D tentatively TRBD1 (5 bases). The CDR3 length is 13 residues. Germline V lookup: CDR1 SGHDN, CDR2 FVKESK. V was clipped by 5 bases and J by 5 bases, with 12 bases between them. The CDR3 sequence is CASSGQGWTEAFF. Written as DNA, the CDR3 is TGTGCCAGCAGCGGGCAGGGTTGGACTGAAGCTTTCTTT.

Here the CDR3 DNA reads TGTGCCAGCAGCCTAGGCGTTCAAGGGGGCAGTGAAGGCTACACCTTC. Translated, it gives CASSLGVQGGSEGYTF. The V gene is TRBV7-2, the J gene TRBJ1-2, with 7 bases that match TRBD1. This CDR3 has 16 amino acids. Germline CDR1 SGHTA, CDR2 FQGNSA. V shed 5 bases and J 8 bases; nucleotides not matched to a gene: 17.

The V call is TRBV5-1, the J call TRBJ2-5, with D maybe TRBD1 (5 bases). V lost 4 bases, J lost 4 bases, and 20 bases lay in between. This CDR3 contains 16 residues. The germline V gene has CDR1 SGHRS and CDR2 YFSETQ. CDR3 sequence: CASSPLSLGQRETQYF. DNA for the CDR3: TGCGCCAGCAGCCCCCTAAGCCTGGGGCAGAGAGAGACCCAGTACTTC.

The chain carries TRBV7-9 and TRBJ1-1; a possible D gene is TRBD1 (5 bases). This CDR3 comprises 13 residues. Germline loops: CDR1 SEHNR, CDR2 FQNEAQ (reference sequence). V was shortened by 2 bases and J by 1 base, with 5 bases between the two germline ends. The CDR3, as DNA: TGTGCCAGCAGCTTACAGGGGAACACTGAAGCTTTCTTT. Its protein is CASSLQGNTEAFF.

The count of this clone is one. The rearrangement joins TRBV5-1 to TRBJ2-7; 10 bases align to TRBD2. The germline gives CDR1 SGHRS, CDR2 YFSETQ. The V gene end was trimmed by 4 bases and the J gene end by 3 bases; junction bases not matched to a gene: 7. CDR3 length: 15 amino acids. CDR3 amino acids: CASSPRTSGYYEQYF. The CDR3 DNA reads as TGCGCCAGCAGCCCGAGGACTAGCGGCTACTACGAGCAGTACTTC. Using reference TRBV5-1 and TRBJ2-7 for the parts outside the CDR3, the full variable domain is KAGVTQTPRYLIKTRGQQVTLSCSPISGHRSVSWYQQTPGQGLQFLFEYFSETQRNKGNFPGRFSGRQFSNSRSEMNVSTLELGDSALYLCASSPRTSGYYEQYFGPGTRLTVT.

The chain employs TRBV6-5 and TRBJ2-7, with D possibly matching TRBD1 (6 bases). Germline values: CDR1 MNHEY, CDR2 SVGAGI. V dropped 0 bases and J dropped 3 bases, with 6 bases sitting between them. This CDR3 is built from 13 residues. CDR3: CASSYSQGYEQYF. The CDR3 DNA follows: TGTGCCAGCAGTTACTCACAGGGCTACGAGCAGTACTTC.

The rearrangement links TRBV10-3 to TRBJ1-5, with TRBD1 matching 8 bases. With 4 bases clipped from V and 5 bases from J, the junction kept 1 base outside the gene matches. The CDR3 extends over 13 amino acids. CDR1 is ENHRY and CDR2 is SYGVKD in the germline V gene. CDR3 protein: CAISAGGHQPQHF. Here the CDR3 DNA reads TGTGCCATCAGTGCAGGGGGCCATCAGCCCCAGCATTTT.

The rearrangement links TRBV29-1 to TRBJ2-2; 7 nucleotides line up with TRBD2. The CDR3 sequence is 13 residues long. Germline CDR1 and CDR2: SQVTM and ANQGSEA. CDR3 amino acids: CSMSRGDSGELFF. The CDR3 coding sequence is TGCAGTATGAGTCGGGGGGACTCCGGGGAGCTGTTTTTT.

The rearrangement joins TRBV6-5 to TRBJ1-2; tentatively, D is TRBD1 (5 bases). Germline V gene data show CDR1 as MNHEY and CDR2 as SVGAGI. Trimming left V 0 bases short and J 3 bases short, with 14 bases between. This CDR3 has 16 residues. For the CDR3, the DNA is TGTGCCAGCAGTTACTCAGGCAGGGCCGGGTACTATGGCTACACCTTC. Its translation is CASSYSGRAGYYGYTF.

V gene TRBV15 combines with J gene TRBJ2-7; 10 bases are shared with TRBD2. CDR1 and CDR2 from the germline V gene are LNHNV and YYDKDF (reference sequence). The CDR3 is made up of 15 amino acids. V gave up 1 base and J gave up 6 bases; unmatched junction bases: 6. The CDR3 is CATSRGLAGEVEQYF. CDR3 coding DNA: TGTGCCACCAGCAGAGGGCTAGCGGGAGAGGTCGAGCAGTACTTC.

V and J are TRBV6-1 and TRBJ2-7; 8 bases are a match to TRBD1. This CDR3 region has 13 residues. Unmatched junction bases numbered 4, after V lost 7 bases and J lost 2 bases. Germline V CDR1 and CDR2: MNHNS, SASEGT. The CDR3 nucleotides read TGTGCCAGCAACCTACAGGGGGCCTACGAGCAGTACTTC. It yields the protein CASNLQGAYEQYF.

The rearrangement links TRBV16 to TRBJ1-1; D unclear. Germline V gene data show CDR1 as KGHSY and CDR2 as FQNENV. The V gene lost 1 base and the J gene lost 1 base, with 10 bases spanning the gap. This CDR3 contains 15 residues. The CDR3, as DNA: TGTGCCAGCAGCCAATACCCGGGTAGGAACACTGAAGCTTTCTTT. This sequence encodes CASSQYPGRNTEAFF.

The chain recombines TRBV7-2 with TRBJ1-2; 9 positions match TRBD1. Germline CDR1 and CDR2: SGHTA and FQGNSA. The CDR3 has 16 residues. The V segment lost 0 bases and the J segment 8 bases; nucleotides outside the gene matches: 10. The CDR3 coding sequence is TGTGCCAGCAGCTTAGCCACACAGGGGGCGCGCCGAGGCTACACCTTC. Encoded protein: CASSLATQGARRGYTF.

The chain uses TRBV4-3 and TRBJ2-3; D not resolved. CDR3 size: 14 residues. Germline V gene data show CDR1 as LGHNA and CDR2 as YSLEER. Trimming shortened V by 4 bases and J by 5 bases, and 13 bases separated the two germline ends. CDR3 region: CASSPSPGIDTQYF. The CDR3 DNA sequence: TGCGCCAGCAGCCCCTCCCCAGGAATAGATACGCAGTATTTT.

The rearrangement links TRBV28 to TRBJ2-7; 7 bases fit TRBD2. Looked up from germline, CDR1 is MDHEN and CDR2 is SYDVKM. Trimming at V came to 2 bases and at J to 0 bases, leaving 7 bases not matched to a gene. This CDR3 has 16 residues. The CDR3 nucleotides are TGTGCCAGCAGTTTACTCGGCGGGAGAGGCTCCTACGAGCAGTACTTC. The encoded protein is CASSLLGGRGSYEQYF. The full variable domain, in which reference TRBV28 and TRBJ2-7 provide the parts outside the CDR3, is DVKVTQSSRYLVKRTGEKVFLECVQDMDHENMFWYRQDPGLGLRLIYFSYDVKMKEKGDIPEGYSVSREKKERFSLILESASTNQTSMYLCASSLLGGRGSYEQYFGPGTRLTVT.

The CDR3 sequence is CASGLGGIQPQHF. CDR3 DNA sequence: TGTGCTAGTGGTTTAGGGGGAATTCAGCCCCAGCATTTT. The chain carries TRBV12-5 and TRBJ1-5; D possibly corresponds to TRBD1 (6 bases). Germline V CDR1 and CDR2: LGHNT, FRNRAP. The CDR3 runs to 13 residues. Deletions cut 3 bases from V and 6 bases from J, with 9 bases between.

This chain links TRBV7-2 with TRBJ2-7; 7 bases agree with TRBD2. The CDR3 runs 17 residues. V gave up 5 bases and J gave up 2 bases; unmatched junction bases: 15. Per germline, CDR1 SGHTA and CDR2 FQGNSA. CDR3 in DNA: TGTGCCAGCAGCGCCCTCCGGGGAGCGGGAATGACCTACGAGCAGTACTTC. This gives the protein CASSALRGAGMTYEQYF.

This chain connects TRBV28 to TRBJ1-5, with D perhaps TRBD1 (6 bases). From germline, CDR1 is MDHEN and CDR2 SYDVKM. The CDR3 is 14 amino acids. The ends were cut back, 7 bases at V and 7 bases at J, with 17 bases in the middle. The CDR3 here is CASTRGGGGQPQHF. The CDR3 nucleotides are TGTGCCAGCACCCGCGGGGGGGGCGGACAGCCCCAGCATTTT.

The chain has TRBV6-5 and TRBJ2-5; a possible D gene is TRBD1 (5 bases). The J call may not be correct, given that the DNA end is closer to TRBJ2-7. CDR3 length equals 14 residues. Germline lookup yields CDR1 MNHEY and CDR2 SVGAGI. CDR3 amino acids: CASSDRRALYEQYF. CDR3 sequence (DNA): TGTGCCAGCAGTGACAGACGGGCCCTCTACGAGCAGTACTTC.